The present entry profiles one T cell receptor beta chain with its context. Its specificity is unknown. The data derive from a study of CXCR3-negative and CXCR3-positive naive CD8 T cells. Findings and caveats of the study: Naive cells that were CXCR3-positive had more hydrophobic TRB CDR3s (compared with CXCR3-negative naive cells). Both naive subsets, CXCR3-negative and CXCR3-positive, displayed similar TRBV-TRBJ usage, unlike memory cells.

The TRB libraries of cDNA were built by UMI-labeled 5' RACE. TCRdb reprocessed the 5' RACE reads, with one entry per CDR3 protein and no DNA. This sample contains about 110,000 distinct CDR3 sequences. The sequence was obtained from a human donor in good health. Some clones in this sample may be carry-over from other donors' samples. Sequencing was done on a sample of naive CXCR3+ CD8+ T cells from blood. The subset here: CD45RO-CCR7+CD27+CD95- naive CD8+ T cells expressing CXCR3 (TNR3+).

The CDR3 reads CSVEGGRRTEAFF. The chain has TRBV29-1 and TRBJ1-1; TCRdb reports TRBD1, a call that lacks DNA to check it against. Looked up from germline, CDR1 is SQVTM and CDR2 is ANQGSEA. CDR3 length equals 13 residues.